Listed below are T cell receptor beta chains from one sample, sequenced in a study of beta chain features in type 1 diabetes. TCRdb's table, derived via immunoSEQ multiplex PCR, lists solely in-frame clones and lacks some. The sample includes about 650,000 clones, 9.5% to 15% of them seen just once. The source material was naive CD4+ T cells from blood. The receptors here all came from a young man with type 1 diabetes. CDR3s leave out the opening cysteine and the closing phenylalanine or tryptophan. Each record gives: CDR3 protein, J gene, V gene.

CDR3 protein: ASSLSLGAVGYT
J gene: TRBJ1-2
V gene: TRBV27

CDR3 protein: ASSQDVIGKSYNEQF
J gene: TRBJ2-1
V gene: TRBV4-3

CDR3 protein: ASSQGRNEQF
J gene: TRBJ2-1
V gene: TRBV7-2

CDR3 protein: ASSLFGESNYGYT
J gene: TRBJ1-2
V gene: TRBV5-1

CDR3 protein: AWSVTQGAQQPQH
J gene: TRBJ1-5
V gene: TRBV30

CDR3 protein: AWSGGSSGANVLT
J gene: TRBJ2-6
V gene: TRBV30

CDR3 protein: ASSFPAGDTGELF
J gene: TRBJ2-2
V gene: TRBV28

CDR3 protein: ASSLVVTYEQY
J gene: TRBJ2-7
V gene: TRBV7-2

CDR3 protein: ASSIGQGNRYNEQF
J gene: TRBJ2-1
V gene: TRBV19

CDR3 protein: ASSWGAASYEQY
J gene: TRBJ2-7
V gene: TRBV27

CDR3 protein: ASRDGAREQY
J gene: TRBJ2-7
V gene: TRBV28

CDR3 protein: ASSPGQGAGGEQY
J gene: TRBJ2-7
V gene: TRBV18

CDR3 protein: ASSLAQQLPEQF
J gene: TRBJ2-1
V gene: TRBV5-4

CDR3 protein: ASSPYGGTYEQY
J gene: TRBJ2-7
V gene: TRBV27

CDR3 protein: ASSRPGTLGAGELF
J gene: TRBJ2-2
V gene: TRBV28

CDR3 protein: ASSRTGRTYEQY
J gene: TRBJ2-7
V gene: TRBV7-9

CDR3 protein: ASSSDTRTGELF
J gene: TRBJ2-2
V gene: TRBV7-9

CDR3 protein: ASSRGQGIDTQY
J gene: TRBJ2-3
V gene: TRBV6-1

CDR3 protein: ASRLQGNTGELF
J gene: TRBJ2-2
V gene: TRBV27

CDR3 protein: ASSLWRELF
J gene: TRBJ2-2
V gene: TRBV7-8

CDR3 protein: ASSELQGVQETQY
J gene: TRBJ2-5
V gene: TRBV6-1

CDR3 protein: AISELTSGVGNEQF
J gene: TRBJ2-1
V gene: TRBV10-3

CDR3 protein: ASSQDKGANQPQH
J gene: TRBJ1-5
V gene: TRBV4-2

CDR3 protein: SVDRGQASTDTQY
J gene: TRBJ2-3
V gene: TRBV29-1

CDR3 protein: ASSLRQSGTEAF
J gene: TRBJ1-1
V gene: TRBV11-3

CDR3 protein: ASSQTGRSYEQY
J gene: TRBJ2-7
V gene: TRBV14

CDR3 protein: ASSQDSGTGNYNEQF
J gene: TRBJ2-1
V gene: TRBV4-2

CDR3 protein: ASSGSGGKTDTQY
J gene: TRBJ2-3
V gene: TRBV2

CDR3 protein: ASSYSTSGSTYEQY
J gene: TRBJ2-7
V gene: TRBV6-5

CDR3 protein: ASGLGQGAFNEQF
J gene: TRBJ2-1
V gene: TRBV12-5

CDR3 protein: ASSYGGTNQETQY
J gene: TRBJ2-5
V gene: TRBV7-2

CDR3 protein: ASSLGQGEEKLF
J gene: TRBJ1-4
V gene: TRBV7-9

CDR3 protein: ASSLGDQVYTEAF
J gene: TRBJ1-1
V gene: TRBV7-8

CDR3 protein: ASSRLAGARTDTQY
J gene: TRBJ2-3
V gene: TRBV19

CDR3 protein: ASRIGTSIREQY
J gene: TRBJ2-7
V gene: TRBV2

CDR3 protein: ASSNGIGKLF
J gene: TRBJ1-4
V gene: TRBV7-9

CDR3 protein: ASSELGVTESEQY
J gene: TRBJ2-7
V gene: TRBV25-1

CDR3 protein: AISTPQNTEAF
J gene: TRBJ1-1
V gene: TRBV10-3

CDR3 protein: ASSLNTGGVNEKLF
J gene: TRBJ1-4
V gene: TRBV4-1

CDR3 protein: ASSFEGAGNTIY
J gene: TRBJ1-3
V gene: TRBV7-9

CDR3 protein: ASSQDQEGQETQY
J gene: TRBJ2-5
V gene: TRBV4-2

CDR3 protein: ASSVGRSGHSTDTQY
J gene: TRBJ2-3
V gene: TRBV9

CDR3 protein: AWSQGVGEKLF
J gene: TRBJ1-4
V gene: TRBV30

CDR3 protein: ASSVRGDTDTQY
J gene: TRBJ2-3
V gene: TRBV9

CDR3 protein: ASSLGGGYGYT
J gene: TRBJ1-2
V gene: TRBV7-9

CDR3 protein: ASSRFTGTPL
J gene: TRBJ1-1
V gene: TRBV11-1

CDR3 protein: ASTRGLLGTDTQY
J gene: TRBJ2-3
V gene: TRBV19

CDR3 protein: ASSSDSPGELF
J gene: TRBJ2-2
V gene: TRBV7-2

CDR3 protein: ASSLSGGQETQY
J gene: TRBJ2-5
V gene: TRBV7-2

CDR3 protein: ASSYSRGQPQH
J gene: TRBJ1-5
V gene: TRBV6-5

CDR3 protein: ASSQGRMGSGYT
J gene: TRBJ1-2
V gene: TRBV4-3

CDR3 protein: AWSELGTGKQF
J gene: TRBJ2-1
V gene: TRBV30